Presented here are 17 T cell receptor beta chains from one specimen sequenced in a study of blood T cell repertoires in COVID-19 (dated by TCRdb to about 2020). The library was prepared using the immunoSEQ multiplex PCR assay. Sourced from immuneACCESS, this table was stored by TCRdb with only in-frame sequences that have V and J called. A share of the clones is absent; for the studies checked, an unresolved V gene accounts for under half, and the remainder has no known explanation. This sample comprises 20,000 to 25,000 clones, approximately 88% of them detected only once. Clones ranked in the top ten supply roughly a fifth of the sample. Input material: peripheral blood. The source of these receptors is an older man with active or convalescent COVID-19.

This clone occurred once. The chain uses TRBV6-5 and TRBJ2-2, with D perhaps TRBD2 (5 bases). Germline V lookup: CDR1 MNHEY, CDR2 SVGAGI. Trimming took off 7 bases at V and 0 bases at J, with 12 bases between the two ends. The CDR3 is made up of 15 amino acids. CDR3: CASTVGLPNTGELFF. CDR3 DNA: TGTGCCAGCACCGTAGGACTCCCGAACACCGGGGAGCTGTTTTTT.

A single count supports this clone. The rearrangement joins TRBV30 to TRBJ1-1; D perhaps matches TRBD1 (5 bases). Trimming removed 2 bases from V and 5 bases from J, with 18 bases in between. Per the germline V gene, CDR1 is GTSNPN and CDR2 is SVGIG (reference sequence). The CDR3 consists of 15 residues. The CDR3 reads CAWSLLTGARTEAFF. DNA of the CDR3: TGTGCCTGGAGTCTACTCACAGGTGCGCGAACTGAAGCTTTCTTT.

The gene calls are TRBV2 and TRBJ2-7, with D hard to call. V lost 4 bases and J lost 6, with 16 bases in between. This CDR3 has 14 residues. Germline assignment: CDR1 SNHLY and CDR2 FYNNEI. CDR3 coding DNA: TGTGCCAGCAGTGCCCCGCGGCCCTCCATCGAGCAGTACTTC. Translating gives CASSAPRPSIEQYF.

The chain uses TRBV7-9 and TRBJ2-5; the D is unclear. Germline V lookup: CDR1 SEHNR, CDR2 FQNEAQ (reference sequence). The V end was cut by 5 bases, the J end by 1 base, with 5 bases between. There are 12 residues in the CDR3. This chain's CDR3 is CASSHGQETQYF. The CDR3 region has the DNA TGTGCCAGCAGCCACGGCCAAGAGACCCAGTACTTC.

J is TRBJ2-1 and V is TRBV5-6, with D uncertain. Germline values: CDR1 SGHDT, CDR2 YYEEEE. V was pared by 2 bases and J by 4 bases, with 10 bases between. The CDR3 runs to 14 residues. CDR3 sequence (DNA): TGTGCCAGCAGCTTAGTGTTCGGTTACAATGAGCAGTTCTTC. This gives the protein CASSLVFGYNEQFF.

Only one count was recorded for this clone. This CDR3 reads CASSLEAGFYEQYF. The CDR3 DNA reads TGTGCCAGCAGCTTAGAAGCAGGGTTCTACGAGCAGTACTTC. J is TRBJ2-7 and V is TRBV7-2; tentatively, D is TRBD1 (5 bases). Per germline, CDR1 SGHTA and CDR2 FQGNSA. The CDR3 is 14 residues long. Trimming cost V 1 base and J 3 bases, with 10 bases left between them.

The chain combines TRBV5-4 with TRBJ2-5; D might be TRBD2 (5 bases). Germline CDR1 is SGHNT and CDR2 is YYREEE (reference sequence). V was trimmed by 6 bases and J by 0 bases, leaving 12 bases between them. The CDR3 spans 14 residues. The CDR3 region has the DNA TGTGCCAGCACCCCGACGGGGTACCAAGAGACCCAGTACTTC. This encodes CASTPTGYQETQYF. Together with reference TRBV5-4 and TRBJ2-5, the CDR3 gives the full variable domain: ETGVTQSPTHLIKTRGQQVTLRCSSQSGHNTVSWYQQALGQGPQFIFQYYREEENGRGNFPPRFSGLQFPNYSSELNVNALELDDSALYLCASTPTGYQETQYFGPGTRLLVL.

The chain couples TRBV11-2 to TRBJ2-7; TRBD1 agrees at 9 bases. CDR3 length equals 17 residues. From germline, CDR1 is SGHAT and CDR2 FQNNGV. J was trimmed by 4 bases and V by 3 bases; bases with no gene match: 13. The CDR3 nucleotides read TGTGCCAGCAGCTTCACTTCCGGGACAGGGCACTTTTACGAGCAGTACTTC. Its protein is CASSFTSGTGHFYEQYF. The entire variable domain, with the rest obtained from reference TRBV11-2 and TRBJ2-7, is as follows: EAGVAQSPRYKIIEKRQSVAFWCNPISGHATLYWYQQILGQGPKLLIQFQNNGVVDDSQLPKDRFSAERLKGVDSTLKIQPAKLEDSAVYLCASSFTSGTGHFYEQYFGPGTRLTVT.

V usage is TRBV9 and J usage is TRBJ1-1; D unclear. CDR3 length: 14 residues. V was clipped by 4 bases and J by 2 bases, with 12 bases between them. The germline gives CDR1 SGDLS, CDR2 YYNGEE. The CDR3 sequence is CASSPLRGNTEAFF. The CDR3 DNA reads TGTGCCAGCAGCCCCCTTCGAGGCAACACTGAAGCTTTCTTT.

V is TRBV6-2 or TRBV6-3 and J is TRBJ2-7; 7 nucleotides line up with TRBD1. With 3 bases clipped from V and 3 bases from J, the junction kept 2 bases outside the gene matches. The CDR3 has 13 amino acids. In germline, CDR1 is MNHEY, CDR2 SVGEGT. CDR3: CASSYNRGYEQYF. In DNA, the CDR3 is TGTGCCAGCAGTTATAACAGGGGCTACGAGCAGTACTTC.

The V and J genes are TRBV27 and TRBJ1-2, with TRBD1 matching 8 bases. Germline-derived CDR1 and CDR2 are MNHEY and SMNVEV (reference sequence). CDR3 length: 14 amino acids. Unmatched junction bases numbered 5, after V lost 8 bases and J lost 0 bases. CDR3 region: CASGRGQANYGYTF. DNA for the CDR3: TGTGCCAGCGGACGGGGACAGGCTAACTATGGCTACACCTTC.

The chain links TRBV4-3 to TRBJ1-1, with D uncertain. V lost 0 bases and J 1 base, leaving 9 bases between the germline ends. Germline V CDR1 and CDR2: LGHNA, YSLEER. The CDR3 is 15 residues long. The CDR3 DNA is TGCGCCAGCAGCCAAGACAGGCGCTCGAACACTGAAGCTTTCTTT. This sequence encodes CASSQDRRSNTEAFF.

The CDR3 coding sequence is TGTGCCAGCAAAATAGGCCCAGCGGGGAGCACAGATACGCAGTATTTT. Encoded protein: CASKIGPAGSTDTQYF. The chain links TRBV7-9 to TRBJ2-3; 7 bases are shared with TRBD2. The J segment lost 0 bases and the V segment lost 7 bases, leaving 10 bases of the junction unmatched. The CDR3 has 16 residues. Germline V gene sequence: CDR1 SEHNR, CDR2 FQNEAQ (reference sequence).

The chain recombines TRBV6-6 with TRBJ1-3, with D maybe TRBD1 (6 bases). Germline V gene lookup returns CDR1 MNHNY and CDR2 SVGAGI (reference sequence). Trimming removed 11 bases from V and 3 bases from J, with 11 bases in between. The CDR3 length is 12 residues. CDR3 in DNA: TGTGCCTGGTCAGGGGATGGAAACACCATATATTTT. Protein sequence: CAWSGDGNTIYF.

This rearrangement joins TRBV27 to TRBJ1-1, with TRBD1 matching over 7 bases. V was pared by 5 bases and J by 3 bases, with 9 bases of the junction left unmatched. CDR3 length: 15 amino acids. Germline CDR1 MNHEY, CDR2 SMNVEV (reference sequence). CDR3 DNA sequence: TGTGCCAGCAGTCAGACAGGGTGGTTGTACACTGAAGCTTTCTTT. As protein: CASSQTGWLYTEAFF.

In its sample, this clone was seen once. The V and J genes are TRBV12-3 or TRBV12-4 and TRBJ1-2; D not resolved. Trimming cost V 7 bases and J 6 bases, with 12 bases left between them. This CDR3 has 12 amino acids. DNA for the CDR3: TGTGCCAGCACCCAACGGGGTCATGGCTACACCTTC. Its protein is CASTQRGHGYTF.

The chain recombines TRBV24-1 with TRBJ2-7; 9 nucleotides align to TRBD1. The CDR3 spans 15 residues. Germline lookup yields CDR1 KGHDR and CDR2 SFDVKD. With V trimmed by 3 bases and J by 3 bases, 5 bases remained unmatched. The DNA of the CDR3 is TGTGCCACCAGTGATATATCGACAGGGGGCTACGAGCAGTACTTC. Translating it yields CATSDISTGGYEQYF.